This T cell receptor beta chain was captured by sequencing in a study of glioma-infiltrating T cells. This clonotype came up many times. The CDR3 spans 15 residues. V lost 5 bases and J lost 2; bases outside the gene matches: 8. Germline loops: CDR1 DFQATT, CDR2 SNEGSKA (reference sequence). The iRepertoire nested amplicon-rescue multiplex PCR amplified TCR alpha and beta CDR3s from RNA. TCRdb analysed the multiplex PCR reads with MiXCR anew, one entry per CDR3 protein. The sample holds approximately 110,000 distinct CDR3 sequences, roughly 24% seen once. The sequencing sample was made of glioma tissue, nonneoplastic brain tissue, or PBMCs (not recorded which). The chain uses TRBV20-1 and TRBJ2-5; the match to TRBD2 covers 10 bases. This receptor was taken from a human donor with low-grade glioma or glioblastoma, undergoing nonglioma brain surgery, or in good health (not recorded which). CDR3 loop: CSAPLAGASQETQYF. CDR3 DNA sequence: TGCAGTGCTCCCCTAGCGGGAGCGTCACAAGAGACCCAGTACTTC.